This T cell receptor beta chain was recorded in a study of CD8+CD57+ T cells in acquired aplastic anemia (dated by TCRdb to the late 2010s). Looking at the study overall: Extracted DNA from sorted CD4+ and CD8+ cells averaged about 2.9 ug, ranging from roughly 0.17 to 30 ug. A CD8+CD57+ expansion meant a frequency higher than the mean frequency seen in healthy subjects. Results the study describes overall, beyond this receptor: Around 31 CD8+ CDR3 sequences were shared between patients and controls but appeared highly expressed in patients and within their immunodominant clones. Between patients and healthy controls, no significant difference in CD8+ Simpson's diversity was found (P=0.060).

On this clonotype: The antigen this receptor binds is unknown. Nothing much larger sits one base from this clone, and base qualities are not available.

The patients picked for sequencing were ones in whom flow cytometry had shown an expansion of CD8+CD57+ cells. Every patient had a diagnosis of severe acquired aplastic anemia based on International Study of Aplastic Anemia and Agranulocytosis and Camitta criteria. No patient had received any therapy when blood was sampled. In this study, sorted CD4+ and CD8+ T cells from the blood of healthy subjects and of severe aplastic anemia patients had their TCR repertoires deep-sequenced. In the USA, patient enrollment took place under clinicaltrials.gov protocols 00001620, 01623167, 00001397, 00071045, 00081523 and 00961064. Ficoll-Paque density gradient centrifugation was used to isolate peripheral blood mononuclear cells. CD4+ and CD8+ T cells were sorted by FACS or magnetic beads before DNA extraction. Genomic DNA served as template for TCR beta VDJ combination and CDR3 sequence profiling. An Illumina HiSeq 2000 was used for TCR repertoire sequencing. The source study handled its data this way. Repertoires were assessed using TRBV/TRBJ rearrangement plots, CDR3 size and DJ length profiles, and Simpson's diversity index. The immunodominant clone was defined as the most abundant DNA sequence in deep sequencing data. CDR3 amino acid sequences were screened for sharing across subjects and were compared with published repertoires and the VDJdb database. TCRdb ran its own pipeline on the public reads, namely fastp trimming at Q25 and MiXCR clone calling, and kept in-frame beta chains. Entries are consolidated by CDR3 protein sequence, retaining the most common genes and DNA. TCRdb's processing, not the authors' own work, is the source of the V and J calls. Here the sample has some 180,000 distinct CDR3 sequences; 63% occur a single time. The ten biggest clones cover approximately 46% of the sample.

Looking up the germline V gene (reference sequence) yields CDR1 LNHDA and CDR2 SQIVND. Counted from cysteine to phenylalanine, this CDR3 has 16 amino acids. Of the read, only the CDR3 DNA is kept; its 48 bases are in frame from base 1. V ends up 4 bases short and J 2 bases short, with an unmatched junction base count of 5. Sequenced sample: sorted CD4+, CD8+, or CD8+CD57+ T cells (not recorded which) from PBMCs. This TCR came from a human donor with aplastic anemia. The V and J segments used are TRBV19 and TRBJ2-1, with TRBD2 matching 10 junction bases. This receptor carries the CDR3 CASSKGLAVAYNEQFF. The DNA sequence reads TGTGCCAGTAGTAAAGGACTAGCGGTCGCCTACAATGAGCAGTTCTTC.